This T cell receptor (beta chain) was sequenced for a study of Tregs in tolerant kidney transplant recipients. As for the study in general: Related graft donors supplied nonmyeloablative bone marrow transplants, and mixed chimerism was transient.

As concerns this clone: The antigen remains undetermined.

Unstimulated Tregs (CD4+CD25+CD127-) and CD4+CD25- non-Tregs were sorted from PBMCs. Before regulatory T cell sorting, thawed PBMCs rested overnight at 37°C in 200 IU/ml IL-2. Assay used: immunoSEQ multiplex PCR; TCRdb lists only in-frame clones, some missing. The sample records some 64,000 clones, about 98% being singletons. Trimming took 4 bases from V and 4 from J, leaving 20 bases between them. CDR1 SGHRS and CDR2 YFSETQ come from the germline V gene. This CDR3 region has 16 residues. Overall study findings and caveats: Few patients were studied, so findings need validation in larger groups.

The V and J genes are TRBV5-1 and TRBJ1-1; D might be TRBD1 (6 bases). The receptor comes from a human donor who received a combined kidney and bone marrow transplant. The sample consisted of Tregs from blood, taken before the transplant. The DNA for the CDR3 is TGCGCCAGCAGCATCACTAGGGGGGGGGCGATCACTGAAGCTTTCTTT. It codes for CASSITRGGAITEAFF. Full variable domain (outside the CDR3, taken from reference TRBV5-1 and TRBJ1-1): KAGVTQTPRYLIKTRGQQVTLSCSPISGHRSVSWYQQTPGQGLQFLFEYFSETQRNKGNFPGRFSGRQFSNSRSEMNVSTLELGDSALYLCASSITRGGAITEAFFGQGTRLTVV.